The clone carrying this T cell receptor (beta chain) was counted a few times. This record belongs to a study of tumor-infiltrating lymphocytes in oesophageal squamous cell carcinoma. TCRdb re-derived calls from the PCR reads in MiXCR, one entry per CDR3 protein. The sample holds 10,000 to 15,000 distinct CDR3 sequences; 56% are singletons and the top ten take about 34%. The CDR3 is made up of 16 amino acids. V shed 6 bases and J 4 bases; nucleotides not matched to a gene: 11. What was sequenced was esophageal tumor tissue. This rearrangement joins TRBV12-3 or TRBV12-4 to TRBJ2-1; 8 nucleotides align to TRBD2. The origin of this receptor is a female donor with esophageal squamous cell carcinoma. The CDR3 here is CASRPRERGSYNEQFF. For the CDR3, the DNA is TGTGCCAGCAGGCCCCGAGAGCGGGGGTCTTACAATGAGCAGTTCTTC.